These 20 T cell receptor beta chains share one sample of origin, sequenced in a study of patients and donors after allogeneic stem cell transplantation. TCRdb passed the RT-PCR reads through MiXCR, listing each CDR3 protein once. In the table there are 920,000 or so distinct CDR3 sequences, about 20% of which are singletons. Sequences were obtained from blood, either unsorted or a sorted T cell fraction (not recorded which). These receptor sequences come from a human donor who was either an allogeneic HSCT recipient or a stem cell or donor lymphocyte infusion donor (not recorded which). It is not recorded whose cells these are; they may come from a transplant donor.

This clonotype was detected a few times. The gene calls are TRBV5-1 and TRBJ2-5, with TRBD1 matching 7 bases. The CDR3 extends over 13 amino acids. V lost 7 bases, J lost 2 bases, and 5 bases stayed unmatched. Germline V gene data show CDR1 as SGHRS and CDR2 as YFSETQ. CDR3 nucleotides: TGCGCCAGCGGTGGGACAGAACAAGAGACCCAGTACTTC. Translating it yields CASGGTEQETQYF.

This CDR3 reads CASSPSVAPGDEQFF. The DNA for the CDR3 is TGTGCCAGCAGCCCTAGTGTGGCCCCTGGGGATGAGCAGTTCTTC. V gene TRBV27 combines with J gene TRBJ2-1; D call uncertain. From germline, CDR1 is MNHEY and CDR2 SMNVEV (reference sequence). The CDR3 has 15 amino acids. Trimming shortened V by 6 bases and J by 8 bases, and 20 bases separated the two germline ends.

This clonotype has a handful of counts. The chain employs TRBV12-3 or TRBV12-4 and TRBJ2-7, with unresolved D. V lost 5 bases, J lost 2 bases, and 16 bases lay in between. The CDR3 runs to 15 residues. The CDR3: CASSTTSRRPYEQYF. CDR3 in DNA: TGTGCCAGCAGTACTACCTCCCGGAGACCCTACGAGCAGTACTTC.

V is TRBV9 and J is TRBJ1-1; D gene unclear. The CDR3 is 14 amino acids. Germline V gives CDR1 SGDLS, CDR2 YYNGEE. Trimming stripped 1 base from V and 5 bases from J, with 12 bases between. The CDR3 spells CASSVKGERTEAFF. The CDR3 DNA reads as TGTGCCAGCAGCGTAAAGGGTGAGCGGACTGAAGCTTTCTTT. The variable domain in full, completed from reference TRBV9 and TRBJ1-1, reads DSGVTQTPKHLITATGQRVTLRCSPRSGDLSVYWYQQSLDQGLQFLIQYYNGEERAKGNILERFSAQQFPDLHSELNLSSLELGDSALYFCASSVKGERTEAFFGQGTRLTVV.

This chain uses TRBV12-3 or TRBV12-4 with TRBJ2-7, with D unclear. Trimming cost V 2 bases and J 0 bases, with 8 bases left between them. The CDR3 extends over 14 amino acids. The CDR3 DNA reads TGTGCCAGCAGTTTAATGGGGAACTCCTACGAGCAGTACTTC. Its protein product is CASSLMGNSYEQYF.

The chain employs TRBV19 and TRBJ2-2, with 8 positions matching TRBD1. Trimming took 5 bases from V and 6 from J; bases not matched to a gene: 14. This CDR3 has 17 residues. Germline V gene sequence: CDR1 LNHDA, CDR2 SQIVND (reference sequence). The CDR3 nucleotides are TGTGCCAGTAGTTTACCCGCCAGGACAGGGAAGGCCGGGGAGCTGTTTTTT. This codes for CASSLPARTGKAGELFF.

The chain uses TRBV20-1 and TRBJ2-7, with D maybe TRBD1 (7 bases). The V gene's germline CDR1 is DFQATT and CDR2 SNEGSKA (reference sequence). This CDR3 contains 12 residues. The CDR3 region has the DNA TGCAGCGCCCGCAGACAGGGAGGCGAGCAGTACTTC. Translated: CSARRQGGEQYF.

CDR3 coding DNA: TGCGCCAGCAGCCAACCCGCCCGGGATACGCAGTATTTT. This codes for CASSQPARDTQYF. The chain is built from TRBV4-1 and TRBJ2-3; the D is unclear. CDR1 is MGHRA and CDR2 is YSYEKL in the germline V gene. This CDR3 has 13 amino acids. V shed 2 bases and J shed 6 bases, with 9 bases lying between them.

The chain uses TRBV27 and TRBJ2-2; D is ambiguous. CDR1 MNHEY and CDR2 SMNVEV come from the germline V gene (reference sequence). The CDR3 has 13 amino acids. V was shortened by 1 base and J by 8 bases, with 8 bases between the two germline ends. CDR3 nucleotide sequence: TGTGCCAGCAGTTTATACAGTGGGGGGGAGCTGTTTTTT. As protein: CASSLYSGGELFF.

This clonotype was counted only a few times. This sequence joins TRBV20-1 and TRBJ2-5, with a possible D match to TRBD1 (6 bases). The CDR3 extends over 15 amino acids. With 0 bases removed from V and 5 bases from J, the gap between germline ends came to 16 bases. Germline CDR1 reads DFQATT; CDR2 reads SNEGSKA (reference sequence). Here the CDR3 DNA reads TGCAGTGCTAGAGATAGAAGGAGGCAGGGGGAGACCCAGTACTTC. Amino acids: CSARDRRRQGETQYF.

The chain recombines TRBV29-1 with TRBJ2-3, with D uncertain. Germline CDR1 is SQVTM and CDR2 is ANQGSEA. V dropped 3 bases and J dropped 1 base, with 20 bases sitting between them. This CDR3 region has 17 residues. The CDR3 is CSVEWSRPPPGTDTQYF. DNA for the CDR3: TGCAGCGTTGAGTGGTCCCGTCCCCCGCCCGGCACAGATACGCAGTATTTT.

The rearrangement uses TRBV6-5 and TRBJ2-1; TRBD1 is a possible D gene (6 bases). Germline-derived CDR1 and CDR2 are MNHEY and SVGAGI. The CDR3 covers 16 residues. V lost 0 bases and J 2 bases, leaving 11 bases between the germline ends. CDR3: CASSYSRRTAYNEQFF. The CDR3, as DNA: TGTGCCAGCAGTTACTCGAGAAGGACAGCCTACAATGAGCAGTTCTTC.

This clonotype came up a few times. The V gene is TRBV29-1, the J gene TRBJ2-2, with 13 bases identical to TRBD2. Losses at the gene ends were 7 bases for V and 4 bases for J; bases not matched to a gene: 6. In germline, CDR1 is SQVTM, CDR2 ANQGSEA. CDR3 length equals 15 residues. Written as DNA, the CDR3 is TGCAGCGCCGGACTAGCGGGGGCCTCCACCGGGGAGCTGTTTTTT. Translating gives CSAGLAGASTGELFF.

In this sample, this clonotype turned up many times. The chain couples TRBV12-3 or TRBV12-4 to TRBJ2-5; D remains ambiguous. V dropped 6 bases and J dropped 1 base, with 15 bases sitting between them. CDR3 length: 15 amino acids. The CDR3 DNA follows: TGTGCCAGCAGCAACGCGCCCGTCTTCCAAGAGACCCAGTACTTC. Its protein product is CASSNAPVFQETQYF.

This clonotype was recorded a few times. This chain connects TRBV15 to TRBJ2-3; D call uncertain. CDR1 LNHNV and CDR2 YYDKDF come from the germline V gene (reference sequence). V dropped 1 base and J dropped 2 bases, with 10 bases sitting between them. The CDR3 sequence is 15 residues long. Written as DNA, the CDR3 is TGTGCCACCAGCAGAGTAGGTGGAAACACAGATACGCAGTATTTT. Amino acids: CATSRVGGNTDTQYF.

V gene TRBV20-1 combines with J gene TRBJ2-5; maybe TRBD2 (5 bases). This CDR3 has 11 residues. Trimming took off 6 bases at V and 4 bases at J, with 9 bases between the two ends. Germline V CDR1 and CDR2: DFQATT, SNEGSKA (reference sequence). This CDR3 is CSAAGGETQYF. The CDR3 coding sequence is TGCAGTGCGGCAGGAGGAGAGACCCAGTACTTC.

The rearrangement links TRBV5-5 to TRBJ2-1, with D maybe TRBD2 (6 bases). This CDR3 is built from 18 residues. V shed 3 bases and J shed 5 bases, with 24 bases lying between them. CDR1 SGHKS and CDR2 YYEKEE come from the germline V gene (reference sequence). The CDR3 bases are TGTGCCAGCAGCTGGTCTAGACCCGGGTCTAGCGACAACAATGAGCAGTTCTTC. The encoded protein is CASSWSRPGSSDNNEQFF.

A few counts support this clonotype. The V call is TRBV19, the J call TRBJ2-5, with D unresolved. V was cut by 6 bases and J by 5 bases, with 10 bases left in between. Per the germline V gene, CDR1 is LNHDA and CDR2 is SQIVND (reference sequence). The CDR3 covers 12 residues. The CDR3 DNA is TGTGCCAGTAGCCCTCCCCACGAGACCCAGTACTTC. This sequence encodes CASSPPHETQYF.

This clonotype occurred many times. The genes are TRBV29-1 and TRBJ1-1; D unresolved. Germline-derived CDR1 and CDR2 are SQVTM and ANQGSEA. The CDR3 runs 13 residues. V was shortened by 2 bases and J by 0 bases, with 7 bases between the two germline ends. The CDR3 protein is CSVESRMNTEAFF. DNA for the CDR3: TGCAGCGTTGAATCGAGGATGAACACTGAAGCTTTCTTT.

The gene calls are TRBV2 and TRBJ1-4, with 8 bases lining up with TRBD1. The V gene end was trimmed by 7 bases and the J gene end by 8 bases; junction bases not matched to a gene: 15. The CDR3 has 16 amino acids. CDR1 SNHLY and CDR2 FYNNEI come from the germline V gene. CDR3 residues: CASKNPGGAISEKLFF. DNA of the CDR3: TGTGCCAGCAAAAATCCAGGGGGCGCGATTAGCGAAAAACTGTTTTTT.